What follows are 13 T cell receptor beta chains derived from one specimen sequenced in a study of blood T cells in healthy people across ages. The authors ran a second PCR of roughly 6 to 12 cycles using a sample-barcoded 5' primer and a J-beta primer mix. TCRdb reanalysed the 5' RACE reads using MiXCR and keeps one entry per CDR3 protein. Among just over 1 million distinct CDR3 sequences listed, more than 35% were seen once. Sequenced input: blood. The source of these receptors is a woman aged 55 to 70 in good health.

Details on this clonotype: The junction departs from germline at one end; a sequencing error may be responsible. The chain recombines TRBV25-1 with TRBJ1-2; TRBD1 might be the D (5 bases). CDR3 length: 14 residues. Germline CDR1 and CDR2: MGHDK and SYGVNS. The CDR3 reads CASSEGTTFYDYTF. The CDR3, as DNA: TGTGCCAGCAGTGAGGGGACCACATTCTATGACTACACCTTC.

A few counts support this clonotype. J is TRBJ2-7 and V is TRBV29-1; a weak D match, TRBD2 (6 bases). CDR3 length equals 14 residues. Between the trimmed V and J ends, which lost 6 bases and 0 bases, there was a span of 15 bases. From germline, CDR1 is SQVTM and CDR2 ANQGSEA. CDR3: CSVAGTPSSYEQYF. For the CDR3, the DNA is TGCAGCGTCGCCGGGACTCCAAGCTCCTACGAGCAGTACTTC.

This clonotype came up once. The chain links TRBV20-1 to TRBJ1-5; D is ambiguous. The CDR3 loop spans 10 amino acids. The V gene lost 5 bases and the J gene lost 9 bases, with 8 bases spanning the gap. Germline V gene data show CDR1 as DFQATT and CDR2 as SNEGSKA (reference sequence). The CDR3 bases are TGCAGTGCTGGAGGGTGGCCCCAGCATTTT. As protein: CSAGGWPQHF.

This clonotype was picked up many times. This sequence joins TRBV14 and TRBJ2-7; the D gene is possibly TRBD1 (6 bases). CDR3 size: 17 residues. Per germline, CDR1 SGHDN and CDR2 FVKESK. The V and J ends lost 0 bases and 5 bases respectively, with 20 bases between them. CDR3 sequence (DNA): TGTGCCAGCAGCCAAGACAGGGGTTCTGGGTTTCGGAACGAGCAGTACTTC. Amino acid sequence: CASSQDRGSGFRNEQYF.

The rearrangement uses TRBV19 and TRBJ2-5; tentatively, D is TRBD1 or TRBD2 (5 bases each). Trimming removed 7 bases at V and 1 base at J, with 16 bases between. The CDR3 covers 15 residues. The V gene's germline CDR1 is LNHDA and CDR2 SQIVND (reference sequence). The CDR3 DNA reads TGTGCCAGTATGTCCTTCCGGGGCCCCCAAGAGACCCAGTACTTC. It translates to CASMSFRGPQETQYF.

This rearrangement joins TRBV20-1 to TRBJ2-7; D perhaps matches TRBD2 (5 bases). CDR1 and CDR2 (germline): DFQATT, SNEGSKA (reference sequence). Trimming left V 6 bases short and J 7 bases short, with 19 bases between. CDR3 length equals 13 residues. CDR3 nucleotides: TGCAGTGCCCGGCGGGCGAGCCTGGTTGAGCAGTACTTC. Translating it yields CSARRASLVEQYF.

In its sample, this clonotype was seen a few times. The chain employs TRBV15 and TRBJ2-3, with D unresolved. The length of the CDR3 is 15 residues. Germline V CDR1 and CDR2: LNHNV, YYDKDF (reference sequence). V gave up 9 bases and J gave up 0 bases, with 16 bases separating them. In DNA form, the CDR3 reads TGTGCCACACAGAAGCAGGCGGAAAGCACAGATACGCAGTATTTT. Amino acids: CATQKQAESTDTQYF.

V gene TRBV29-1 combines with J gene TRBJ2-7, with 7 bases lining up with TRBD1. Germline V gene sequence: CDR1 SQVTM, CDR2 ANQGSEA. The junction had 4 bases not matched to a gene; V was cut back by 6 bases and J by 2 bases. This CDR3 has 12 residues. The CDR3 sequence: CSVRGQTYEQYF. CDR3 sequence (DNA): TGCAGCGTGAGGGGACAGACCTACGAGCAGTACTTC.

This sequence joins TRBV3-1 and TRBJ2-3, with TRBD1 as a possible D gene (6 bases). V gave up 0 bases and J gave up 5 bases, with 18 bases separating them. The CDR3 spans 17 residues. Germline CDR1 reads LGHDT; CDR2 reads YNNKEL (reference sequence). CDR3 residues: CASSQEILAGVGDTQYF. In DNA, the CDR3 is TGTGCCAGCAGCCAAGAAATTCTAGCAGGGGTTGGAGATACGCAGTATTTT.

The J gene is TRBJ1-6, the V gene TRBV25-1; 8 bases line up with TRBD1. The CDR3 consists of 15 residues. Germline assignment: CDR1 MGHDK and CDR2 SYGVNS. After removal of 4 bases from V and 10 bases from J, the junction contained 9 bases not matched to a gene. The CDR3 DNA reads as TGTGCCAGCAGTGGACCAGGGGGCTCGGGGTCACCCCTCCACTTT. Translation: CASSGPGGSGSPLHF.

This clonotype was observed a handful of times. The rearrangement uses TRBV20-1 and TRBJ2-7; unclear D gene. CDR1 and CDR2 (germline): DFQATT, SNEGSKA (reference sequence). This CDR3 comprises 13 residues. The ends were cut back, 0 bases at V and 2 bases at J, with 8 bases in the middle. CDR3 nucleotides: TGCAGTGCTAGAGAGGGCAGGACCTACGAGCAGTACTTC. The encoded protein is CSAREGRTYEQYF.

The chain is built from TRBV29-1 and TRBJ2-7; maybe TRBD1 (6 bases). This CDR3 comprises 16 residues. Looked up from germline, CDR1 is SQVTM and CDR2 is ANQGSEA. V was clipped by 1 base and J by 2 bases, with 18 bases between them. CDR3 in DNA: TGCAGCGTTGAAGCCCCGGGCCTAGGGGGTCCCTACGAGCAGTACTTC. Translation: CSVEAPGLGGPYEQYF.

This clonotype showed up just a few times. This chain links TRBV11-2 with TRBJ1-2; D possibly corresponds to TRBD1 (5 bases). CDR1 is SGHAT, CDR2 FQNNGV, per germline. This CDR3 spans 15 amino acids. V was clipped by 4 bases and J by 2 bases, with 14 bases between them. The CDR3 DNA is TGTGCCAGCAGCTCAGGGCTGGGGAGGAACTATGGCTACACCTTC. It is translated as CASSSGLGRNYGYTF.